These 31 T cell receptor beta chains came from one sample sequenced in a study of T-cell reconstitution after alpha-beta-depleted transplantation in children. The TCRbeta library incorporated unique molecular identifiers. TCRdb re-derived calls from the PCR reads in MiXCR, one entry per CDR3 protein. The sample has a few hundred thousand distinct CDR3 sequences; 10% are singletons. The material sequenced was PBMCs from the stem cell graft donor, taken from the stem cell graft. All receptors come from a human donor who donated a stem cell graft to a child with acute lymphoblastic leukemia.

This clonotype came up once. This chain joins TRBV10-3 and TRBJ1-5; D gene unclear. In germline, CDR1 is ENHRY, CDR2 SYGVKD. The V end was cut by 4 bases, the J end by 2 bases, with 6 bases between. The CDR3 covers 13 residues. In DNA, the CDR3 is TGTGCCATCAGTGGGGGAGGCAATCAGCCCCAGCATTTT. It is translated as CAISGGGNQPQHF.

The V call is TRBV30, the J call TRBJ1-2, with D possibly TRBD1 on 5 matching bases. V was cut by 3 bases and J by 8 bases, with 13 bases left in between. The germline V gene encodes CDR1 GTSNPN and CDR2 SVGIG (reference sequence). The CDR3 extends over 12 amino acids. The CDR3 nucleotides are TGTGCCTGGAGACGGGGGGGAAGCGGCTACACCTTC. This codes for CAWRRGGSGYTF.

This sequence joins TRBV4-2 and TRBJ2-7; TRBD1 matches 7 bases. This CDR3 is 15 amino acids long. Germline V lookup: CDR1 LGHNA, CDR2 YNFKEQ. J lost 0 bases, V lost 1 base, and 3 bases had no gene match. CDR3 in DNA: TGTGCCAGCAGCCAAGCCACAGGGGACTCCTACGAGCAGTACTTC. This codes for CASSQATGDSYEQYF.

This clonotype was seen only a few times. The rearrangement joins TRBV7-9 to TRBJ2-3; 9 nucleotides agree with TRBD2. Germline V lookup: CDR1 SEHNR, CDR2 FQNEAQ (reference sequence). The CDR3 totals 17 residues. Unmatched junction bases numbered 9, after V lost 1 base and J lost 4 bases. Here the CDR3 DNA reads TGTGCCAGCAGCTTAGGGTCGGCGGGAGGGCCTGCAGATACGCAGTATTTT. It yields the protein CASSLGSAGGPADTQYF.

Here the CDR3 reads CASSGPEYRGWVGNEQYF. CDR3 nucleotides: TGTGCCAGCAGTGGACCCGAATACAGGGGTTGGGTTGGTAACGAGCAGTACTTC. This rearrangement joins TRBV27 to TRBJ2-7; TRBD1 aligns across 7 bases. Per the germline V gene, CDR1 is MNHEY and CDR2 is SMNVEV (reference sequence). V shed 5 bases, J shed 5 bases, and the junction held 21 bases outside the gene matches. The CDR3 spans 18 residues.

The chain recombines TRBV4-1 with TRBJ2-3; 7 positions agree with TRBD2. V was clipped by 3 bases and J by 0 bases; unmatched bases: 6. The CDR3 runs to 16 residues. Germline values: CDR1 MGHRA, CDR2 YSYEKL. CDR3 bases: TGCGCCAGCAGCCAGTGGGGGGGACGGAGCACAGATACGCAGTATTTT. Amino acids: CASSQWGGRSTDTQYF.

This chain joins TRBV12-3 or TRBV12-4 and TRBJ2-5; the D call may be TRBD1 or TRBD2 (7 bases each). This CDR3 is 16 amino acids long. Trimming removed 1 base from V and 1 base from J, with 13 bases in between. CDR3 residues: CASSLGGGQIQETQYF. The CDR3 DNA follows: TGTGCCAGCAGTTTAGGGGGGGGACAGATCCAAGAGACCCAGTACTTC.

The chain joins TRBV6-2 or TRBV6-3 to TRBJ2-7; a possible D gene is TRBD1 (6 bases). This CDR3 comprises 14 residues. Trimming took off 6 bases at V and 0 bases at J, with 12 bases between the two ends. Germline lookup yields CDR1 MNHEY and CDR2 SVGEGT. This CDR3 is CASSLLQGSYEQYF. CDR3 in DNA: TGTGCCAGCAGCCTACTACAGGGCTCCTACGAGCAGTACTTC.

This clonotype has ten or more counts. This chain connects TRBV27 to TRBJ2-1, with D possibly TRBD2 on 5 matching bases. The V gene lost 2 bases and the J gene lost 4 bases, with 12 bases spanning the gap. CDR1 MNHEY and CDR2 SMNVEV come from the germline V gene (reference sequence). The CDR3 spans 15 residues. As DNA, the CDR3 is TGTGCCAGCAGTTTAACGGGAATAGGTTACAATGAGCAGTTCTTC. As protein: CASSLTGIGYNEQFF.

This clonotype was seen a handful of times. J is TRBJ2-5 and V is TRBV12-3 or TRBV12-4, with D perhaps TRBD1 (6 bases). V lost 4 bases and J lost 5, with 14 bases in between. There are 14 residues in the CDR3. In DNA form, the CDR3 reads TGTGCCAGCAGTTCCCCAGGGGTACGGGAGACCCAGTACTTC. This gives the protein CASSSPGVRETQYF.

This clonotype was detected many times. The chain uses TRBV6-2 or TRBV6-3 and TRBJ2-7, with 7 bases fitting TRBD1. In germline, CDR1 is MNHEY, CDR2 SVGEGT. Unmatched junction bases numbered 5, after V lost 5 bases and J lost 1 base. This CDR3 spans 14 amino acids. CDR3 bases: TGTGCCAGCAGTATCTGGACAGGATCCTACGAGCAGTACTTC. Translated: CASSIWTGSYEQYF.

CDR3 in amino acids: CASSLGGQTNSPLHF. CDR3 sequence (DNA): TGCGCCAGCAGCTTGGGGGGACAGACTAATTCACCCCTCCACTTT. The chain joins TRBV5-1 to TRBJ1-6, with TRBD1 matching over 7 bases. CDR3 size: 15 residues. Germline CDR1 SGHRS, CDR2 YFSETQ. Trimming took 0 bases from V and 6 from J; bases not matched to a gene: 3.

The sample holds a few counts of this clonotype. The chain employs TRBV28 and TRBJ2-7, with D tentatively TRBD1 (5 bases). Germline CDR1 reads MDHEN; CDR2 reads SYDVKM. The length of the CDR3 is 16 residues. Trimming took off 5 bases at V and 0 bases at J, with 17 bases between the two ends. CDR3 coding DNA: TGTGCCAGCAGTCATCAGGACATTTTCGGCTCCTACGAGCAGTACTTC. Its translation is CASSHQDIFGSYEQYF.

The chain uses TRBV20-1 and TRBJ2-1, with 12 bases matching TRBD2. With V trimmed by 5 bases and J by 8 bases, 7 bases remained unmatched. The germline V gene has CDR1 DFQATT and CDR2 SNEGSKA (reference sequence). This CDR3 is 14 amino acids long. The CDR3 DNA follows: TGCAGTGCTCCCGGACTAGCGGGACTCGATGAGCAGTTCTTC. Its translation is CSAPGLAGLDEQFF.

This sequence joins TRBV12-3 or TRBV12-4 and TRBJ2-5; either TRBD1 or TRBD2 may supply D (6 bases each). Trimming left V 6 bases short and J 5 bases short, with 19 bases between. The CDR3 length is 15 residues. The CDR3 DNA reads as TGTGCCAGCAGCCCCGGAGTAGGGGGGCTGGAGACCCAGTACTTC. Translation: CASSPGVGGLETQYF.

This clonotype was observed a handful of times. The chain carries TRBV29-1 and TRBJ2-7, with TRBD1 identical over 8 bases. The ends lost 6 bases at V and 6 bases at J; junction bases unmatched: 13. The CDR3 covers 14 residues. In germline, CDR1 is SQVTM, CDR2 ANQGSEA. The CDR3 region has the DNA TGCAGCGTAATACAGGGGGGAAGTCTGGGCGAGCAGTACTTC. Translated: CSVIQGGSLGEQYF.

This clonotype was recorded a few times. V gene TRBV30 combines with J gene TRBJ2-1; no clear D gene. Germline CDR1 GTSNPN, CDR2 SVGIG (reference sequence). The CDR3 sequence is 15 residues long. The V and J ends lost 2 bases and 0 bases respectively, with 11 bases between them. The CDR3 sequence: CAWSSYASSYNEQFF. The CDR3 DNA follows: TGTGCCTGGAGTAGCTACGCCAGCTCCTACAATGAGCAGTTCTTC.

This chain connects TRBV20-1 to TRBJ2-2; no clear D. V dropped 2 bases and J dropped 6 bases, with 16 bases sitting between them. The CDR3 consists of 15 residues. Germline values: CDR1 DFQATT, CDR2 SNEGSKA (reference sequence). In DNA form, the CDR3 reads TGCAGTGCTAGACCTCATACCGGCTCCCCCGGGGAGCTGTTTTTT. Protein sequence: CSARPHTGSPGELFF.

This chain links TRBV15 with TRBJ1-1, with D uncertain. Germline values: CDR1 LNHNV, CDR2 YYDKDF (reference sequence). V dropped 5 bases and J dropped 1 base, with 11 bases sitting between them. This CDR3 comprises 14 residues. CDR3 residues: CATSLRTENTEAFF. Written as DNA, the CDR3 is TGTGCCACCAGCCTCAGGACGGAGAACACTGAAGCTTTCTTT.

The rearrangement joins TRBV5-1 to TRBJ2-7, with 10 nucleotides matching TRBD2. This CDR3 is built from 19 residues. Trimming cost V 0 bases and J 0 bases; bases outside gene matches: 12. Germline loops: CDR1 SGHRS, CDR2 YFSETQ. The CDR3 nucleotides read TGCGCCAGCAGCTTGGAAATAGGGAGCGGGAGGGCCCTCTCCTACGAGCAGTACTTC. It encodes CASSLEIGSGRALSYEQYF.

The rearrangement joins TRBV10-2 to TRBJ2-5; D is possibly TRBD1 (5 bases). The CDR3 consists of 14 residues. The germline CDR1 and CDR2 sequences are WSHSY and SAAADI. V was clipped by 2 bases and J by 4 bases, with 11 bases between them. CDR3 residues: CASSEPYQGETQYF. CDR3 coding DNA: TGCGCCAGCAGTGAGCCCTACCAGGGAGAGACCCAGTACTTC.

The chain joins TRBV6-5 to TRBJ2-3; D uncertain. V dropped 4 bases and J dropped 6 bases, with 8 bases sitting between them. The CDR3 runs 12 residues. Per the germline V gene, CDR1 is MNHEY and CDR2 is SVGAGI. As DNA, the CDR3 is TGTGCCAGCAGTTCCTTTTCGGATACGCAGTATTTT. It translates to CASSSFSDTQYF.

Only a few counts were recorded for this clonotype. J is TRBJ2-7 and V is TRBV4-2, with D possibly matching TRBD2 (6 bases). The CDR3 contains 15 residues. V was cut by 4 bases and J by 5 bases, with 18 bases left in between. Germline loops: CDR1 LGHNA, CDR2 YNFKEQ. The CDR3 protein is CASSRGVLLGDEQYF. As DNA, the CDR3 is TGTGCCAGCAGCCGCGGGGTCCTCTTAGGAGACGAGCAGTACTTC.

The chain has TRBV5-1 and TRBJ2-1, with D possibly matching TRBD1 (5 bases). From germline, CDR1 is SGHRS and CDR2 YFSETQ. CDR3 length: 17 residues. The germline V and J ends were trimmed by 4 bases and 0 bases, with 17 bases remaining between them. CDR3 DNA sequence: TGCGCCAGCAGCCCCAGGACAATTAAGAGCTCCTACAATGAGCAGTTCTTC. Protein: CASSPRTIKSSYNEQFF.

The V call is TRBV3-1, the J call TRBJ2-3, with a tentative D call TRBD2 (5 bases). This CDR3 contains 13 residues. Trimming removed 1 base from V and 5 bases from J, with 7 bases in between. The germline V gene has CDR1 LGHDT and CDR2 YNNKEL (reference sequence). CDR3 in amino acids: CASSQAGGDTQYF. For the CDR3, the DNA is TGTGCCAGCAGCCAAGCCGGAGGAGATACGCAGTATTTT.

The chain is built from TRBV5-1 and TRBJ1-5, with D unclear. This CDR3 has 13 residues. V was cut by 6 bases and J by 3 bases, with 10 bases left in between. Looked up from germline, CDR1 is SGHRS and CDR2 is YFSETQ. CDR3: CASTTRLNQPQHF. CDR3 in DNA: TGCGCCAGCACTACCAGACTCAATCAGCCCCAGCATTTT.

The CDR3 DNA reads as TGTGCCAGAGCTCAGGCGAGCAATCAGCCCCAGCATTTT. Translation: CARAQASNQPQHF. The V and J genes are TRBV6-1 and TRBJ1-5; D remains ambiguous. V gave up 9 bases and J gave up 1 base, with 10 bases separating them. Per germline, CDR1 MNHNS and CDR2 SASEGT. This CDR3 comprises 13 residues.

This clonotype was recorded many times. The chain couples TRBV28 to TRBJ2-5; D unresolved. The CDR3 loop spans 12 amino acids. Germline loops: CDR1 MDHEN, CDR2 SYDVKM. The ends were cut back, 2 bases at V and 5 bases at J, with 6 bases in the middle. In nucleotides, the CDR3 is TGTGCCAGCAGTTTAACTGCCGAGACCCAGTACTTC. Protein sequence: CASSLTAETQYF.

The rearrangement uses TRBV2 and TRBJ2-5; TRBD1 aligns across 9 bases. Germline CDR1 is SNHLY and CDR2 is FYNNEI. The length of the CDR3 is 13 residues. V was clipped by 6 bases and J by 5 bases; unmatched bases: 4. The CDR3 reads CASRQGAEETQYF. The CDR3 DNA follows: TGTGCCAGCAGACAGGGGGCGGAGGAGACCCAGTACTTC.

This clonotype came up a few times. The chain employs TRBV29-1 and TRBJ2-3; D might be TRBD2 (6 bases). This CDR3 spans 13 amino acids. Germline V gene sequence: CDR1 SQVTM, CDR2 ANQGSEA. V dropped 4 bases and J dropped 5 bases, with 13 bases sitting between them. CDR3 sequence (DNA): TGCAGCGTTGTGGTCTCCGGGGGAGATACGCAGTATTTT. Translated, it gives CSVVVSGGDTQYF.

V usage is TRBV5-1 and J usage is TRBJ2-3, with D perhaps matching TRBD2 (6 bases). CDR1 and CDR2 from the germline V gene are SGHRS and YFSETQ. The CDR3 extends over 15 amino acids. V dropped 7 bases and J dropped 0 bases, with 15 bases sitting between them. The CDR3 loop is CASSTPAGSTDTQYF. The DNA for the CDR3 is TGCGCCAGCTCCACTCCGGCGGGGAGCACAGATACGCAGTATTTT.